The T cell receptor beta chain described here comes from a study of identical twins. This clonotype was counted many times. The CDR3 sequence is 14 residues long. Germline CDR1 reads SQVTM; CDR2 reads ANQGSEA. V lost 3 bases, J lost 2 bases, and 1 base stayed unmatched. After template switching added a universal primer site, the resulting cDNA carried unique molecular identifiers. TCRdb independently ran MiXCR on the 5' RACE reads; one entry per CDR3 protein. The table shows 650,000 to 750,000 distinct CDR3 sequences, with approximately 21% occurring only once. These data are also associated with another study on T cells expressing NK-cell markers. As reported in that work: Sorted CD3+CD56+NKG2C+, CD3+CD56+NKG2C- and CD3+CD56-NKG2C+ T cells provided the TCR beta repertoires.

The receptor was isolated from a woman between 18 and 29 years old in good health. The sequencing input was PBMCs. The chain links TRBV29-1 to TRBJ2-6, with TRBD1 matching 7 bases. The CDR3 here is CSVDQGAGANVLTF. Written as DNA, the CDR3 is TGCAGCGTTGACCAGGGGGCTGGGGCCAACGTCCTGACTTTC.